This TCR beta chain stems from a study of identifying expanded T cells in peripheral blood. The germline gives CDR1 MNHNY, CDR2 SVGAGI (reference sequence). This CDR3 contains 14 residues. V lost 2 bases and J 4 bases, leaving 11 bases between the germline ends. Clones were read by immunoSEQ multiplex PCR, and TCRdb kept only the in-frame ones, dropping some. Among some 90,000 clones listed, roughly 91% were seen once. Study-wide findings and caveats: Technical replicates showed about 1.1 changed clones; two weeks around 15; four weeks 19. Clone count variance between roughly 2-week samples rose with total template count.

Healthy donors had no documented immune events, such as infections, while sampled. This clone was observed once. Its target is unknown. The gene calls are TRBV6-6 and TRBJ1-1, with D unclear. The TCR was taken from a person aged 18-70 years in good health. Material: blood. The CDR3 reads CASSYATGGTEAFF. The CDR3 DNA reads as TGTGCCAGCAGTTACGCTACTGGTGGCACTGAAGCTTTCTTT.